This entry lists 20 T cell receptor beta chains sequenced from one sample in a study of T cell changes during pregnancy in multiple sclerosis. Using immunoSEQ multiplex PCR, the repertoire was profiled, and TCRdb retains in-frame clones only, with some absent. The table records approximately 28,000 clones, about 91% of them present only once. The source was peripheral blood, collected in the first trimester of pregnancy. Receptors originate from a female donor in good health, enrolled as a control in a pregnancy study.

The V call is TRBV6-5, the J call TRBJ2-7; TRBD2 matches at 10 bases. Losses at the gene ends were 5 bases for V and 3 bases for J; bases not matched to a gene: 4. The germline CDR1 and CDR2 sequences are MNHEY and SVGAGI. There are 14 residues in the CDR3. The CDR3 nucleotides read TGTGCCAGCAGTCGCCTAGCGGGAGTCTACGAGCAGTACTTC. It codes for CASSRLAGVYEQYF.

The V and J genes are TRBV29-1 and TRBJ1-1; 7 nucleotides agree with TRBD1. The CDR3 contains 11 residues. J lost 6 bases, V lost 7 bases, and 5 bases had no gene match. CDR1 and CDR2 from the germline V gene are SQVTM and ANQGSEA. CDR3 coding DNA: TGCAGCGCCGAACAGGGGTCTGAAGCTTTCTTT. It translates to CSAEQGSEAFF.

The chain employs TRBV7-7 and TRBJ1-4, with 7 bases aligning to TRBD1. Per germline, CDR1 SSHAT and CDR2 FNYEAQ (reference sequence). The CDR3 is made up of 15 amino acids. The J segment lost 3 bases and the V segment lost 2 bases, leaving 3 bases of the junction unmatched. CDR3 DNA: TGTGCCAGCAGCTTAAGACAGGGCTCTAATGAAAAACTGTTTTTT. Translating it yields CASSLRQGSNEKLFF. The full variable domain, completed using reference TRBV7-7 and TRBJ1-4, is GAGVSQSPRYKVTKRGQDVTLRCDPISSHATLYWYQQALGQGPEFLTYFNYEAQPDKSGLPSDRFSAERPEGSISTLTIQRTEQRDSAMYRCASSLRQGSNEKLFFGSGTQLSVL.

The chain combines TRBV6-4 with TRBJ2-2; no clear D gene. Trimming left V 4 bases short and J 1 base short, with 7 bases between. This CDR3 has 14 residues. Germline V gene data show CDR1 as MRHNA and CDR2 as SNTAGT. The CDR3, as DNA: TGTGCCAGCAGTGTTAGCCGGAACACCGGGGAGCTGTTTTTT. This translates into CASSVSRNTGELFF.

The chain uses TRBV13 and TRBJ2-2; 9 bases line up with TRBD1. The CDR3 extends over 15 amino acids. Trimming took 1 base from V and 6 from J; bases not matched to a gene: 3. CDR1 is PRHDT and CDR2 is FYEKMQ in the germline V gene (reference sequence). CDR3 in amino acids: CASSLEDRGSGELFF. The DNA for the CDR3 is TGTGCCAGCAGCTTAGAAGACAGGGGGTCCGGGGAGCTGTTTTTT.

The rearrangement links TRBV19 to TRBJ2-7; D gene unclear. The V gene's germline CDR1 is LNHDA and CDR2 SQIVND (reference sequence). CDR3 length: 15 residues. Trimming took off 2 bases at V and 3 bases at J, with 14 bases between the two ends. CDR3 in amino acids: CASSISGRWNYEQYF. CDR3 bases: TGTGCCAGTAGTATATCGGGTCGCTGGAACTACGAGCAGTACTTC. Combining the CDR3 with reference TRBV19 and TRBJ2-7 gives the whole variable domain DGGITQSPKYLFRKEGQNVTLSCEQNLNHDAMYWYRQDPGQGLRLIYYSQIVNDFQKGDIAEGYSVSREKKESFPLTVTSAQKNPTAFYLCASSISGRWNYEQYFGPGTRLTVT.

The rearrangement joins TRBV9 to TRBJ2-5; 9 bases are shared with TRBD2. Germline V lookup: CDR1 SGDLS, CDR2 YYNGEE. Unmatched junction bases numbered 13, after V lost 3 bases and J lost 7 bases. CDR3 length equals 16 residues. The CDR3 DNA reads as TGTGCCAGCAGCGCCCAGTCGGCGGGAGGGGGGGGGACCCAGTACTTC. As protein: CASSAQSAGGGGTQYF.

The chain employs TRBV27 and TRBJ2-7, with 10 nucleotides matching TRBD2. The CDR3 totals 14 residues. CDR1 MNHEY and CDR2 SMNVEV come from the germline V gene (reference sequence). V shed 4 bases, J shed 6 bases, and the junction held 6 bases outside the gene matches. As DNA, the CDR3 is TGTGCCAGCAGTTCCCGACTAGCGGGCCCCGAGCAGTACTTC. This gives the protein CASSSRLAGPEQYF.

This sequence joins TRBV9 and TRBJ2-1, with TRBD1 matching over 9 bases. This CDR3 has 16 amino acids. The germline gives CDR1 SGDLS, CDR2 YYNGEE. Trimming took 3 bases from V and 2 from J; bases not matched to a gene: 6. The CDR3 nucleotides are TGTGCCAGCAGCGCAAAAGGACAGGGGACCTACAATGAGCAGTTCTTC. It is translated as CASSAKGQGTYNEQFF.

This CDR3 reads CASSPDHDRFYQPQHF. CDR3 in DNA: TGTGCCAGCTCACCAGACCATGACAGGTTTTATCAGCCCCAGCATTTT. The chain couples TRBV18 to TRBJ1-5; a possible D gene is TRBD1 (6 bases). With 2 bases removed from V and 5 bases from J, the gap between germline ends came to 16 bases. Germline V CDR1 and CDR2: KGHSH, LQKENI. The CDR3 covers 16 residues.

Here the CDR3 reads CASSSARESNYGYTF. As DNA, the CDR3 is TGTGCCAGCAGCTCGGCCAGGGAATCTAACTATGGCTACACCTTC. This rearrangement joins TRBV5-4 to TRBJ1-2, with a tentative D call TRBD1 (5 bases). Between the trimmed V and J ends, which lost 3 bases and 0 bases, there was a span of 12 bases. Germline CDR1 reads SGHNT; CDR2 reads YYREEE (reference sequence). The CDR3 sequence is 15 residues long.

In DNA form, the CDR3 reads TGTGCCAGCAGCGGAGGAATAGCCGAGCAGTTCTTC. Translation: CASSGGIAEQFF. The gene calls are TRBV9 and TRBJ2-1, with D unresolved. Trimming pared 3 bases from V and 10 bases from J, leaving 11 bases between. CDR1 and CDR2 from the germline V gene are SGDLS and YYNGEE. This CDR3 has 12 residues.

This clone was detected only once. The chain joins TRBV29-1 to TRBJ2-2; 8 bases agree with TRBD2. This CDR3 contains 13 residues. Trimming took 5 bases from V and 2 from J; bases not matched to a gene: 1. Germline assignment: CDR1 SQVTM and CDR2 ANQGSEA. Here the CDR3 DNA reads TGCAGCGTTAGCGGGGGTAACACCGGGGAGCTGTTTTTT. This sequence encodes CSVSGGNTGELFF.

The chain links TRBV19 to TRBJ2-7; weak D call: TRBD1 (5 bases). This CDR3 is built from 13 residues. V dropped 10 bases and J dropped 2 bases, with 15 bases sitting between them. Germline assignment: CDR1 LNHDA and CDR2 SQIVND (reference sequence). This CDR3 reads CATAPRAPYEQYF. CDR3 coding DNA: TGTGCCACCGCCCCCAGGGCCCCCTACGAGCAGTACTTC.

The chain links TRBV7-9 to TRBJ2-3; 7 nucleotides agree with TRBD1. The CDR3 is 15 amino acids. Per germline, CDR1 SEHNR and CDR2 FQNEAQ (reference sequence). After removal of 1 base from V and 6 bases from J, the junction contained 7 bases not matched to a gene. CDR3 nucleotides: TGTGCCAGCAGCTTAGACGCGACAGGGACGGATACGCAGTATTTT. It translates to CASSLDATGTDTQYF. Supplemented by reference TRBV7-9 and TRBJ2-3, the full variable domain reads DTGVSQNPRHKITKRGQNVTFRCDPISEHNRLYWYRQTLGQGPEFLTYFQNEAQLEKSRLLSDRFSAERPKGSFSTLEIQRTEQGDSAMYLCASSLDATGTDTQYFGPGTRLTVL.

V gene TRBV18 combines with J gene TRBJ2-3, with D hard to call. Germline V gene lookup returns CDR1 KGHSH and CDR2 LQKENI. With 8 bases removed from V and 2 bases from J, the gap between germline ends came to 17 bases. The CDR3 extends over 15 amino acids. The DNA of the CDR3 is TGTGCCAGCCGCCCCGCGGCCCCCTTCACAGATACGCAGTATTTT. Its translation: CASRPAAPFTDTQYF.

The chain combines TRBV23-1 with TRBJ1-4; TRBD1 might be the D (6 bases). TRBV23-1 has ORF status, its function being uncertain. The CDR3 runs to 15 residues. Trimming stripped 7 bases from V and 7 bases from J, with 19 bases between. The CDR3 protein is CASNKYSWDIEKLFF. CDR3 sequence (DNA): TGCGCCAGCAACAAATACTCATGGGACATTGAAAAACTGTTTTTT.

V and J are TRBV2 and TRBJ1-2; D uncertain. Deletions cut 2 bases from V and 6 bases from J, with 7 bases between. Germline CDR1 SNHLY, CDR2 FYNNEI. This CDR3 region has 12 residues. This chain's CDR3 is CASSEPVNGYTF. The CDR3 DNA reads TGTGCCAGCAGTGAACCAGTAAATGGCTACACCTTC.

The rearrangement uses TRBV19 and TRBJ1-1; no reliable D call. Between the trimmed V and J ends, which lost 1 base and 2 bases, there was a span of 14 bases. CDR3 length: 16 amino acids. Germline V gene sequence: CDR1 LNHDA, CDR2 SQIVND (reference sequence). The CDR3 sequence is CASSIVGRAFNTEAFF. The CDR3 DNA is TGTGCCAGTAGTATAGTCGGGAGGGCCTTTAACACTGAAGCTTTCTTT.

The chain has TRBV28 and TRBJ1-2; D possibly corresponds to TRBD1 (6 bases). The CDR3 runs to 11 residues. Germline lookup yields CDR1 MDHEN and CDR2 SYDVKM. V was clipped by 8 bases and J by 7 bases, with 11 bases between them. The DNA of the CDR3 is TGTGCCAGCGGGGGCAGGAGTGGCTACACCTTC. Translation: CASGGRSGYTF.